The T cell receptor beta chain under discussion was sequenced for a study of blood T cells in healthy people across ages (dated by TCRdb to about 2015). With respect to the entire study: In model experiments, template switching captured about one uniquely barcoded TCR beta cDNA molecule for every two T cells. The donors were divided into four age groups: young (average 16 years), middle-aged (about 39), aged (roughly 60) and long-lived (about 79). The study measured age-related changes in TCR beta repertoire diversity using deep sequencing normalized with unique cDNA molecular identifiers. The study analyzed two additional independent replicas of 1 million unique cDNA reads from the same blood draw for two donors, one aged 18 to 30 and one aged 80 or older. Donors of different ages were randomly distributed across sequencing lanes to avoid experimental bias. The paper's findings and limits, for the study overall: Total diversity estimates from one million sequenced T cells were considered lower bounds and underestimates. Because donor CMV infection status was unknown, age-related changes in expanded clonotypes were potentially confounded. Compared with the aged group, the long-lived group had more naive CD4+ T cells, fewer expanded clones and increased TCR diversity, a pattern suggesting age selection. Bulk unsorted PBMC profiling prevented conclusive comparison of naive and antigen-experienced compartments. Observed TCR beta diversity correlated strongly with the percentage of naive T cells measured by flow cytometry. As age increased, observed TCR beta diversity per million T cells dropped in a roughly linear way, and a significant reduction was already evident by age around 41.

The library was built by means of 5' RACE. TCRdb records Illumina HiSeq 2500 as the sequencer. A second PCR of roughly 6 to 11 cycles was performed with a sample-barcoded 5' primer and a J-beta primer mix. Each TCR beta cDNA molecule received a unique molecular identifier from a template-switch 5' adaptor carrying 12 random nucleotides. Each sample yielded at least 2.5 million CDR3-containing paired-end reads. First-strand cDNA was synthesized from all RNA with the Mint cDNA synthesis kit, primed by a TRBC-specific oligonucleotide. After uracil-DNA glycosylase treatment, a first 18-cycle PCR used universal primers M1SS and BC2_uni_R on all cDNA. From the authors' description of their analysis: Each sample was normalized by randomly selecting 1 million high-quality reads, each carrying a distinct molecular identifier. Reads with shared molecular identifiers were discarded instead of being binned into consensus sequences. MiTCR, with a Q25 quality threshold and the strictest error-elimination algorithm, was used for CDR3 identification, clonotype clustering and error correction. A nonparametric unseen species model with Euler transformation was used to estimate a lower bound on total TCR beta diversity. TCRdb reworked the public reads: Q25 trimming with fastp, MiXCR clone assembly, productive beta chains retained. A single entry per CDR3 protein holds the most common genes and DNA from its merged rows. The authors' filters were not applied to this entry. This sample lists roughly 680,000 distinct CDR3 sequences; approximately 50% were detected once. Around a third of the sample is held by the ten biggest clonotypes.

A single count supports this clonotype. Its antigen is not yet known. The input lacks base qualities; no much larger clone sits a single base away. One read amounts to weak evidence. V is pruned by 8 bases and J by 3 bases, leaving 19 bases of the junction without a gene match. The germline V gene gives CDR1 as SGHTA and CDR2 as FQGNSA. The CDR3 covers 17 residues, taking in both the cysteine and the phenylalanine. The sequence is cut down to CDR3 DNA, 51 bases in frame from base 1. Donors were a few dozen systemically healthy Caucasian individuals from Russia aged roughly 6 to 100 years. Each donor gave around 9.5 milliliters of peripheral blood, collected into EDTA-treated Vacutainer tubes. Ficoll-Paque density-gradient centrifugation was used to isolate PBMCs, with at least 7 million obtained per sample. Total RNA was extracted from PBMCs with Trizol reagent, with at least 6 micrograms obtained per sample. For every donor, an aliquot of PBMCs went through flow cytometry to measure the percentages of naive CD45RAhigh/CD27high T cells.

The receptor was isolated from a woman in her sixties or seventies in good health. This chain is built from TRBV7-2 and TRBJ2-7, with 7 junctional bases fitting TRBD1. The sample was blood. The CDR3 here reads CASPRGPSDRALYEQYF. The sequence in DNA is TGTGCCAGCCCGAGGGGCCCTTCCGACAGGGCCCTCTACGAGCAGTACTTC.